Given below is one T cell receptor (beta chain) in context. PCR involved 60 Vbeta and 13 Jbeta primers. The repertoire was sequenced with immunoSEQ multiplex PCR; TCRdb's copy has only in-frame clones and lacks some. Here the sample spans 40,000 to 55,000 clones, approximately 72% being singletons. This entry comes from a study of cytomegalovirus exposure and HLA in healthy donors. The V gene's germline CDR1 is SGHDT and CDR2 YYEEEE. The CDR3 contains 13 residues. V was shortened by 3 bases and J by 4 bases, with 8 bases between the two germline ends. The sample was PBMCs. V and J are TRBV5-6 and TRBJ2-1, with unresolved D. The clonotype comes from a woman in her forties or fifties in good health and CMV-seronegative. CDR3 region: CASSSLQYNEQFF. In nucleotides, the CDR3 is TGTGCCAGCAGCTCATTACAGTACAATGAGCAGTTCTTC.